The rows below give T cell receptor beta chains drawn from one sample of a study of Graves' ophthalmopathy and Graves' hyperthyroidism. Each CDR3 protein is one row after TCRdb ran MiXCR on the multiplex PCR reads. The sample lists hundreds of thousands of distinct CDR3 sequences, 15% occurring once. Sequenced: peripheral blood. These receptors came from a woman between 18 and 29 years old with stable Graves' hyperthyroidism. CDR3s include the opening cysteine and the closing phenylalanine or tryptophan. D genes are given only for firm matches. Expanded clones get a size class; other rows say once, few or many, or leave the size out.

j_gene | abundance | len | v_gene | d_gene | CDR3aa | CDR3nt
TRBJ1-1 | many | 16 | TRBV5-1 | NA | CASSSTTQGMNTEAFF | TGCGCCAGCAGCTCAACCACTCAGGGGATGAACACTGAAGCTTTCTTT
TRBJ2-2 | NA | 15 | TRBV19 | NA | CATKVGPANTGELFF | TGTGCCACTAAGGTGGGCCCCGCGAACACCGGGGAGCTGTTTTTT
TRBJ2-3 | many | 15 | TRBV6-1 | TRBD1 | CASSEATGGADTQYF | TGTGCCAGCAGTGAAGCGACAGGGGGCGCAGATACGCAGTATTTT
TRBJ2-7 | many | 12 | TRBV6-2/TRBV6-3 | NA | CASSYSNGDQYF | TGTGCCAGCAGTTACTCGAATGGGGATCAGTACTTC
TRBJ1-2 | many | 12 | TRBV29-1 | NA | CSVYYLRFGYTF | TGCAGCGTTTATTATCTCCGTTTTGGCTACACCTTC
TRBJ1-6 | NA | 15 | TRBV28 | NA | CASTLASSYNSPLHF | TGTGCCAGCACTCTGGCAAGCTCCTATAATTCACCCCTCCACTTT
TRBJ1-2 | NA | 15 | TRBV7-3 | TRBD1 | CASSPRQGWPYGYTF | TGTGCCAGCAGCCCCCGACAGGGGTGGCCCTATGGCTACACCTTC
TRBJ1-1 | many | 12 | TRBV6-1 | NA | CASSEPTVEAFF | TGTGCCAGCAGTGAACCGACAGTTGAAGCTTTCTTT
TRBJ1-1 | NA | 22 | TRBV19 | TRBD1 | CASTRHPGQGFFVGGRNTEAFF | TGTGCCAGTACCCGACATCCGGGACAGGGTTTTTTTGTTGGGGGTCGGAACACTGAAGCTTTCTTT
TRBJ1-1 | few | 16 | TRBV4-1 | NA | CASSPRWFPRNTEAFF | TGCGCCAGCAGCCCAAGATGGTTCCCCAGGAACACTGAAGCTTTCTTT
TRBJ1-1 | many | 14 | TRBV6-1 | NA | CASKQGMANTEAFF | TGTGCCAGCAAACAGGGCATGGCGAACACTGAAGCTTTCTTT
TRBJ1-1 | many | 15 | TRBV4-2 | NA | CASSQDSGVGTEAFF | TGTGCCAGCAGCCAAGACTCGGGGGTAGGCACTGAAGCTTTCTTT
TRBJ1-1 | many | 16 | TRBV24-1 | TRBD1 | CATMDAPGQGHTEAFF | TGTGCCACCATGGATGCACCGGGACAGGGACACACTGAAGCTTTCTTT
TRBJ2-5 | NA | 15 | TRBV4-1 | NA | CASSQIGLHEETQYF | TGCGCCAGCAGCCAGATAGGGCTTCACGAAGAGACCCAGTACTTC
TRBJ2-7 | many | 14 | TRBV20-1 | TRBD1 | CSARPRDRVYEQYF | TGCAGTGCTAGACCTCGGGACAGGGTATACGAGCAGTACTTC
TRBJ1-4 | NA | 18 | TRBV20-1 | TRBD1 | CSARELGQGAGLDEKLFF | TGCAGTGCTAGAGAATTGGGGCAGGGGGCTGGTCTGGATGAAAAACTGTTTTTT
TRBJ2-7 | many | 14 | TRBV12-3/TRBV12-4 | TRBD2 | CASTGGLSSYEQYF | TGTGCCAGCACGGGGGGGCTGAGCTCCTACGAGCAGTACTTC
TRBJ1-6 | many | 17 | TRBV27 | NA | CASSLSPMSRRNSPLHF | TGTGCCAGCAGTTTATCGCCCATGTCACGGCGGAATTCACCCCTCCACTTT
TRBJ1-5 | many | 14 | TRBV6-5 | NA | CASLGGYSNQPQHF | TGTGCCAGCCTAGGGGGGTATAGCAATCAGCCCCAGCATTTT
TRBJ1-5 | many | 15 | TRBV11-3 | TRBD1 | CASSSGGAGDQPQHF | TGTGCCAGCAGCTCAGGGGGGGCAGGGGATCAGCCCCAGCATTTT
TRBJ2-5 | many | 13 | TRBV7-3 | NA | CASSLNMEETQYF | TGTGCCAGCAGCTTAAATATGGAAGAGACCCAGTACTTC
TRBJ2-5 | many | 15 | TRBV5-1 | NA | CASSLVLGRQETQYF | TGCGCCAGCAGCTTGGTTCTGGGGCGCCAAGAGACCCAGTACTTC
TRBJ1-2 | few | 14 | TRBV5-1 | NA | CAGSWDPRNYGYTF | TGCGCCGGCAGCTGGGACCCACGTAACTATGGCTACACCTTC
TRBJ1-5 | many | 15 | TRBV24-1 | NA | CATSDSRTAYQPQHF | TGTGCCACCAGTGATTCCCGGACTGCCTATCAGCCCCAGCATTTT
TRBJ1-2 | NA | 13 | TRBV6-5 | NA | CASSYSAVYGYTF | TGTGCCAGCAGTTACTCTGCAGTGTATGGCTACACCTTC
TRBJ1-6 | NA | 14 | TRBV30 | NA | CAGRPTGVASPLHF | TGTGCCGGGAGGCCGACAGGTGTGGCTTCACCCCTCCACTTT
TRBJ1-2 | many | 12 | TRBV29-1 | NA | CSVARGFEGYTF | TGCAGCGTGGCACGGGGGTTCGAGGGCTACACCTTC
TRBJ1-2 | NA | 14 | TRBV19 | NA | CASRERTDVYGYTF | TGTGCCAGTAGAGAAAGGACAGATGTTTATGGCTACACCTTC
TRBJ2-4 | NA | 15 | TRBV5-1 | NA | CASSSPSGPKNIQYF | TGCGCCAGCAGCTCCCCTTCCGGACCCAAAAACATTCAGTACTTC
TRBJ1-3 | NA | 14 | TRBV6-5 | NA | CASSYSNAGNTIYF | TGTGCCAGCAGTTACTCGAATGCCGGAAACACCATATATTTT
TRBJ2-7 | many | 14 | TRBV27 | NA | CASSPYGDSYEQYF | TGTGCCAGCAGTCCGTACGGGGACTCCTACGAGCAGTACTTC
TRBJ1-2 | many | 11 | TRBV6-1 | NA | CASSDFSGYTF | TGTGCCAGCAGCGATTTTTCCGGCTACACCTTC
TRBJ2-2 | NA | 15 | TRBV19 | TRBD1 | CASSIPGQASGELCF | TGTGCCAGTAGTATACCGGGACAGGCGTCCGGGGAGCTGTGTTTT
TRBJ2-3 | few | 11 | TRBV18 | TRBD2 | CASSTSGTQYF | TGTGCCAGCTCAACTAGCGGTACGCAGTATTTT
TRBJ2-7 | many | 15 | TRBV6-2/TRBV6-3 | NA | CASTYNLDYSYEQYF | TGTGCCAGCACCTATAATCTCGACTACTCCTACGAGCAGTACTTC
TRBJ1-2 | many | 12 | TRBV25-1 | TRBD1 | CASTGGNYGYTF | TGTGCCAGCACAGGGGGTAACTATGGCTACACCTTC
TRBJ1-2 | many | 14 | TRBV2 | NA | CASSYEEAVYGYTF | TGTGCCAGCAGCTATGAGGAAGCGGTCTATGGCTACACCTTC
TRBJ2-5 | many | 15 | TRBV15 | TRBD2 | CATSERGTRLVGQYF | TGTGCCACCAGCGAGCGGGGGACCCGCCTGGTGGGCCAGTACTTC
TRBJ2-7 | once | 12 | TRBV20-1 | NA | CSASRTLWEQYF | TGCAGTGCTAGCCGGACCCTGTGGGAGCAGTACTTC